This is a list of T cell receptor beta chains from one sample in a study of T-cell reconstitution after alpha-beta-depleted transplantation in children. TCRdb reanalysed the PCR reads using MiXCR and keeps one entry per CDR3 protein. The sample holds around 300,000 distinct CDR3 sequences, about a quarter seen once. The source material was PBMCs, mostly from graft donor cells, sampled 180 days after TCRalphabeta/CD19-depleted stem cell transplant. Every receptor here comes from a male patient between 10 and 17 years old who had a stem cell transplant for acute lymphoblastic leukemia, so the T cells may come from the graft donor. Both conserved end residues are part of each CDR3. A D gene is named only where the DNA matches it firmly. Not every row has a clone size; where given, it reads once, few, many or a size class.

TRBJ2-2	TRBD1	TRBV10-3	many	TGTGCCATCAGAGCCGGGACAGGGGGTGCCGGGGAGCTGTTTTTT	CAIRAGTGGAGELFF
TRBJ1-2	.	TRBV5-1	.	TGCGCCAGCAGCTTTACAAGGGGTAACTATGGCTACACCTTC	CASSFTRGNYGYTF
TRBJ2-2	.	TRBV29-1	few	TGCAGCTCAGGACAGAGCACCGGGGAGCTGTTTTTT	CSSGQSTGELFF
TRBJ2-3	.	TRBV12-5	.	TGTGCTAGTGGTTCCCCACGGGAAGATACGCAGTATTTT	CASGSPREDTQYF
TRBJ1-2	.	TRBV7-9	few	TGTGCCAGCAGCTTAGTTGACAGTATTAACTATGGCTACACCTTC	CASSLVDSINYGYTF
TRBJ1-1	TRBD1	TRBV11-2	.	TGTGCCAGCAGCGGTAGAGGACAGGGGAACACTGAAGCTTTCTTT	CASSGRGQGNTEAFF
TRBJ2-1	TRBD2	TRBV20-1	few	TGCAGTGCTAGAGATATGCGGGAGGGGGGCAATGAGCAGTTCTTC	CSARDMREGGNEQFF
TRBJ2-1	.	TRBV19	few	TGTGCCACAGATTGGCCAGGGCGGCCTGAGCAGTTCTTC	CATDWPGRPEQFF
TRBJ2-5	.	TRBV5-6	few	TGTGCCAGCAGCTTGGTAGAGTTGGAGACCCAGTACTTC	CASSLVELETQYF
TRBJ2-1	TRBD2	TRBV12-3/TRBV12-4	many	TGTGCCAGCAGTTTACGACTAGCGGGAGGTCAGAATGAGCAGTTCTTC	CASSLRLAGGQNEQFF
TRBJ2-5	.	TRBV11-2	few	TGTGCCAGCAGCTTAGGGGGACTCCTCCAAGAGACCCAGTACTTC	CASSLGGLLQETQYF
TRBJ2-5	.	TRBV29-1	once	TGCAGCGTGGAGACTAGGGGAAAAGAGACCCAGTACTTC	CSVETRGKETQYF
TRBJ1-4	.	TRBV20-1	few	TGCAGTGGGACCTCGGGGTTTAATGAAAAACTGTTTTTT	CSGTSGFNEKLFF
TRBJ2-7	.	TRBV27	.	TGTGCCAGCAGCCCGGGAACTACACGGTGGAGTAAGTACTTC	CASSPGTTRWSKYF
TRBJ2-2	.	TRBV5-1	.	TGCGCCAGCAGCTTGGAGTCCCTCGGCGGGCAGCTGTTTTTT	CASSLESLGGQLFF
TRBJ2-1	.	TRBV5-1	.	TGCGCCAGCAGCTTGGGGGCCCTCTCTGCCTACAATGAGCAGTTCTTC	CASSLGALSAYNEQFF
TRBJ2-5	.	TRBV5-1	few	TGCGCCAGCAGCCGATCCCACCGGGCGGGCTCAGAGACCCAGTACTTC	CASSRSHRAGSETQYF
TRBJ2-1	.	TRBV7-2	.	TGTGCCAGCAGTATTCAGCTGGGGGAGCAGTTCTTC	CASSIQLGEQFF
TRBJ2-7	.	TRBV7-3	.	TGTGCCAGCAGCTTAATCGGGGGCCCTGTCTACGAGCAGTACTTC	CASSLIGGPVYEQYF
TRBJ2-5	.	TRBV24-1	.	TGTGCCACCAGTGCCGGGCAGTTGGAGACCCAGTACTTC	CATSAGQLETQYF
TRBJ1-1	TRBD1	TRBV6-5	.	TGTGCCAGCAGTTACTCCCGGGACAGGGGCCCCGCTGACCCTGAAGCTTTCTTT	CASSYSRDRGPADPEAFF
TRBJ2-1	.	TRBV3-1	.	TGTGCCAGCAGCCAAGATGTCGGGGCCCCCTACAATGAGCAGTTCTTC	CASSQDVGAPYNEQFF
TRBJ1-2	.	TRBV20-1	.	TGCAGTGCTAGAGACGGCGCATTAGCTAACTATGGCTACACCTTC	CSARDGALANYGYTF
TRBJ2-2	TRBD2	TRBV4-2	.	TGTACCAGCAGCCACCACACTAGCGCCCCTCCGAACACCGGGGAGCTGTTTTTT	CTSSHHTSAPPNTGELFF
TRBJ1-1	.	TRBV7-9	few	TGTGCCAGCAGCCGCTTCGAGAACACTGAAGCTTTCTTT	CASSRFENTEAFF
TRBJ2-2	TRBD1	TRBV27	.	TGTGCCAGCAGTCCACTGGACAGGGTGTTATCCGGGGAGCTGTTTTTT	CASSPLDRVLSGELFF
TRBJ2-2	TRBD2	TRBV19	few	TGTGCCAGTAGTCGGGAGGGGGCCGGGGAGCTGTTTTTT	CASSREGAGELFF
TRBJ2-3	.	TRBV20-1	.	TGCAGTGCTAGAGATCGAGGACGAGGGGATACGCAGTATTTT	CSARDRGRGDTQYF
TRBJ2-7	.	TRBV12-3/TRBV12-4	few	TGTGCCAGCAGCAAGACCTACGAGCAGTACTTC	CASSKTYEQYF
TRBJ1-2	.	TRBV6-5	.	TGTGCCAGCAGTTACACGGCGGGGACGGACTATGGCTACACCTTC	CASSYTAGTDYGYTF
TRBJ2-7	TRBD2	TRBV7-6	few	TGTGCCAGCAGCTTTGGACTAGCGGGACACGAGCAGTACTTC	CASSFGLAGHEQYF
TRBJ2-1	TRBD2	TRBV29-1	few	TGCAGCGTCGGGAGGGGAGTCGGCCCCAATGAGCAGTTCTTC	CSVGRGVGPNEQFF
TRBJ2-7	.	TRBV7-9	many	TGTGCCAGCAGCTTTGCAACAGGGTCCTCCTACGAGCAGTACTTC	CASSFATGSSYEQYF
TRBJ2-1	TRBD2	TRBV5-1	few	TGCGCCAGCAGCTTGACGGGACTAATCTACAATGAGCAGTTCTTC	CASSLTGLIYNEQFF
TRBJ1-3	.	TRBV7-3	.	TGTGCCAGCAGCCGGGGGTTTCCTGGAAACACCATATATTTT	CASSRGFPGNTIYF
TRBJ1-3	TRBD1	TRBV20-1	.	TGCAGTGCTAGAGACGCCGGGACAGGGGATGGAAACACCATATATTTT	CSARDAGTGDGNTIYF
TRBJ2-1	.	TRBV19	.	TGTGCCAGTAGTGCGCGGACAGGGTGGCGGGAGCGAAGCTTCTACAATGAGCAGTTCTTC	CASSARTGWRERSFYNEQFF
TRBJ2-1	.	TRBV7-8	.	TGTGCCAGCAGCTTAGAGTTGTTCGGGGAGCAGTTCTTC	CASSLELFGEQFF
TRBJ2-1	.	TRBV12-3/TRBV12-4	many	TGTGCCAGCAGTTCAAATCCCGGGACCGGGGCCAATGAGCAGTTCTTC	CASSSNPGTGANEQFF
TRBJ2-7	.	TRBV7-9	.	TGTGCCAGCAGCTTAGGGCAGAACCCCTACGATCAGTACTTC	CASSLGQNPYDQYF
TRBJ2-7	TRBD2	TRBV4-1	.	TGCGCCAGCAGCCAAGTAGGAGCGGGAGCGCAGTACTTC	CASSQVGAGAQYF
TRBJ2-4	.	TRBV3-1	.	TGTGCCAGCAGCCATACAGGGGCCAAAAACATTCAGTACTTC	CASSHTGAKNIQYF
TRBJ1-2	TRBD1	TRBV5-1	few	TGCGCCAGCAGTTACGGACAGGGGTACTATGGCTACACCTTC	CASSYGQGYYGYTF
TRBJ2-7	TRBD2	TRBV20-1	.	TGCAGTGCTAGAGATAGCGGGAGCCTTTACGAGCAGTACTTC	CSARDSGSLYEQYF
TRBJ2-7	.	TRBV9	.	TGTGCCAGCAGCGGTCCCCCACCTAGCGACGAGCAGTACTTC	CASSGPPPSDEQYF
TRBJ1-2	.	TRBV24-1	few	TGTGCCACCGGCGCGGCAATTGGCTACACCTTC	CATGAAIGYTF
TRBJ2-3	.	TRBV4-2	few	TGTGCCAGCAGCCGCCCCTTAGGTACGCAGTATTTT	CASSRPLGTQYF
TRBJ1-6	.	TRBV25-1	few	TGTGCCAGCAGGCAAGAGCACTCCTATAATTCACCCCTCCACTTT	CASRQEHSYNSPLHF
TRBJ2-7	.	TRBV5-1	few	TGCGCCAGCAGGCAATTTCGGGACCCCTTGGGGAACGAGCAGTACTTC	CASRQFRDPLGNEQYF
TRBJ1-5	TRBD1	TRBV20-1	.	TGCAGTGCTTTAGACAGGGCAGGTCAGCCCCAGCATTTT	CSALDRAGQPQHF
TRBJ2-7	.	TRBV19	.	TGTGCCAGTAGGGATGGGGCAGGGGACGAGCAGTACTTC	CASRDGAGDEQYF
TRBJ2-1	.	TRBV4-1	.	TGCGCCAGCAGCCAAGACGGTAGGGGAAAGGGCAATGAGCAGTTCTTC	CASSQDGRGKGNEQFF
TRBJ2-7	.	TRBV29-1	.	TGCAGCGTTAAGAGTGTGTTTGGGTACGAGCAGTACTTC	CSVKSVFGYEQYF
TRBJ2-1	TRBD2	TRBV5-1	.	TGCGCCAGCAGCTTTGCCCCTCTTGGAGGGTTTAGCGCGGGGGGCAATGAGCAGTTCTTC	CASSFAPLGGFSAGGNEQFF
TRBJ1-4	.	TRBV9	.	TGTGCCAGCAGCGTGGGATTTACTAATGAAAAACTGTTTTTT	CASSVGFTNEKLFF
TRBJ2-5	.	TRBV7-9	few	TGTGCCAGCAGCTTATGGGCGGGGATCCAAGAGACCCAGTACTTC	CASSLWAGIQETQYF
TRBJ2-1	.	TRBV7-9	few	TGTGCCAGCAGCGCGACTAGAACTGGCAAAGAGCAGTTCTTC	CASSATRTGKEQFF